Included here is one T cell receptor beta chain sequence, with context. The entry originates in a study of CD8+ T cells in alopecia areata. Study summary: The study gave treated patients oral tofacitinib at 5 to 10 mg twice daily.

Germline CDR1 MGHRA, CDR2 YSYEKL. Trimming left V 1 base short and J 15 bases short, with 12 bases between. The CDR3 has 12 residues. Reverse transcribed after extraction, RNA yielded cDNA as the sequencing template. Repertoires were generated with immunoSEQ multiplex PCR, while TCRdb's copy carries only in-frame clones and drops some. Of approximately 100,000 clones in the sample, 65% to 90% were seen once. Treatment described: oral pan-JAK inhibitor, 5-10 mg twice daily. The rearrangement joins TRBV4-1 to TRBJ2-2; the D gene could be TRBD1 or TRBD2 (6 bases each). The specimen was CD8+ T cells sorted from blood, collected at week 34, from a patient treated with tofacitinib. The origin of this receptor is a human donor with alopecia areata. The CDR3 sequence is CASSQGRGVLFF. The CDR3 DNA is TGCGCCAGCAGCCAAGGAAGGGGGGTGTTGTTTTTT.